A selection of T cell receptor beta chains follows, all from one sample in a study of OX40 agonist ivuxolimab in advanced cancers. Here immunoSEQ multiplex PCR was the method, and the copy in TCRdb shows in-frame clones only, minus some. The sample shows 73,000 or so clones, roughly nine tenths of them seen only once. This specimen was CD4+ or CD8+ T cells sorted from blood, taken in a trial of the OX40 agonist ivuxolimab. The receptors originated from an adult with an advanced solid tumor such as melanoma, head and neck, liver or kidney cancer. The CDR3 runs from the conserved cysteine through the conserved F or W. The order of the fields is V gene, J gene, CDR3 protein.

TRBV6-5	TRBJ2-6	CASTLLHSGANVLTF
TRBV19	TRBJ1-5	CASSIGQNQPQHF
TRBV30	TRBJ2-5	CAWSYGGKETQYF
TRBV6-6	TRBJ1-4	CASQRESEKLFF
TRBV7-9	TRBJ2-2	CASSVGVVGELFF
TRBV11-2	TRBJ1-2	CASSLTDAYGYTF
TRBV30	TRBJ2-1	CAWSKEVAGGPIQLF
TRBV6-5	TRBJ1-3	CASSQVYRGNTIYF
TRBV5-1	TRBJ2-1	CASSLSLAGGYNEQFF
TRBV30	TRBJ2-3	CAWSTQGPDTQYF
TRBV19	TRBJ1-4	CASSILVTGNNEKLFF
TRBV4-3	TRBJ2-3	CASSQGARRTDTQYF
TRBV6-6	TRBJ1-5	CASSQGGSQPQHF
TRBV15	TRBJ1-1	CATSRGTGAFF
TRBV5-1	TRBJ1-1	CASSQRASPGGTEAFF
TRBV11-2	TRBJ2-1	CASSLAWRDGGEQFF
TRBV18	TRBJ2-7	CASSPVSSPGGYEQYF
TRBV18	TRBJ1-4	CASSQTKTGTNEKLFF
TRBV5-5	TRBJ1-3	CASSLGLRSGNTIYF
TRBV27	TRBJ2-3	CASTQLDTQYF
TRBV10-3	TRBJ1-2	CAIGGYGYTF
TRBV7-9	TRBJ2-3	CASSLVGGATDTQYF
TRBV19	TRBJ1-1	CASSIVGDGGDTEAFF
TRBV11-3	TRBJ2-1	CASSLGVAGAYNEQFF
TRBV29-1	TRBJ2-1	CSVGSDYNEQFF
TRBV10-3	TRBJ2-3	CAISESTDTQYF
TRBV14	TRBJ2-7	CASSIISYEQYF
TRBV6-1	TRBJ2-7	CASSESTGAFYEQYF
TRBV6-1	TRBJ2-3	CASTLAGGADTQYF
TRBV7-6	TRBJ2-2	CASSPYSASAGELFF
TRBV2	TRBJ1-1	CASSGGGTEAFF
TRBV5-1	TRBJ2-7	CASSLTQIIDEQYF
TRBV6-5	TRBJ2-7	CASSPGRRDYEQYF
TRBV6-6	TRBJ2-7	CASRGTGGGSYEQYF
TRBV18	TRBJ1-1	CASSPNNGPTEAFF
TRBV2	TRBJ2-7	CASNGRSVAGASYEQYF
TRBV2	TRBJ2-3	CASKQTSGSVADTQYF
TRBV6-6	TRBJ2-5	CASRREEETQYF
TRBV7-9	TRBJ2-1	CAGSAHGSSYNEQFF
TRBV19	TRBJ1-3	CASSPDSRLSGNTIYF
TRBV5-1	TRBJ1-1	CASSLGPTNTEAFF
TRBV28	TRBJ1-4	CASSQTGTGNEKLFF
TRBV6-5	TRBJ1-4	CASQVTMANEKLFF
TRBV21-1	TRBJ2-2	CATQLTPIYTGELFF
TRBV25-1	TRBJ2-3	CASSRLAGGSSDTQYF
TRBV19	TRBJ2-3	CASSLAGVHTQYF
TRBV9	TRBJ1-5	CASSVGGGPNQPQHF
TRBV27	TRBJ2-7	CASSSPGQGNEQYF
TRBV7-2	TRBJ1-1	CASSPFIGGTEAFF
TRBV18	TRBJ2-7	CASSPPGGRASYEQYF
TRBV6-5	TRBJ1-3	CASSYGGDSGNTIYF
TRBV9	TRBJ2-3	CASSVEGRGSSTDTQYF
TRBV11-2	TRBJ2-7	CASQLNHEQYF
TRBV5-1	TRBJ2-7	CASSSDPASYEQYF